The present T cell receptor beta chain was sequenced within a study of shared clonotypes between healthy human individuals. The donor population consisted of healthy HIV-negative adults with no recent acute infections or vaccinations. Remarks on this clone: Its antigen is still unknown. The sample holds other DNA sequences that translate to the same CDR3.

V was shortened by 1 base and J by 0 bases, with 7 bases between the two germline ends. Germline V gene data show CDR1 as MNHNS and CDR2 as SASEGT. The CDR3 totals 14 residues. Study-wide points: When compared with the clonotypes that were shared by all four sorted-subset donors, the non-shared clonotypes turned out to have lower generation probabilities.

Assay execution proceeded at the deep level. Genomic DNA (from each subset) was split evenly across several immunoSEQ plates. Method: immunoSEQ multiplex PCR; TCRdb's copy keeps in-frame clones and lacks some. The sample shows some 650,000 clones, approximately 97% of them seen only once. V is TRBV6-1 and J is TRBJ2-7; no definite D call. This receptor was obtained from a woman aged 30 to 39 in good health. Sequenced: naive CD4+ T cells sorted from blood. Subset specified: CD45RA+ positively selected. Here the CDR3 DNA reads TGTGCCAGCAGTGAAGTTCCGGACTCCTACGAGCAGTACTTC. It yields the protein CASSEVPDSYEQYF.